These 8 T cell receptor beta chains originate from one sample sequenced in a study of blood T cells in healthy people across ages. Together with a sample-barcoded 5' primer, a J-beta primer mix was included in a second PCR lasting about 6 to 12 cycles. MiXCR, run by TCRdb on the 5' RACE reads, gives a single entry per CDR3 protein. In the table there are almost 550,000 distinct CDR3 sequences, approximately 25% of which are singletons. The same data also contributed to another study, on T cells of mothers and their children.

The sequencing input was blood. The receptor set was obtained from a boy between 10 and 17 years old in good health.

This chain links TRBV6-5 with TRBJ2-5; D ambiguous. With the DNA end fitting TRBJ2-1 better, the J assignment may be wrong. This CDR3 contains 13 residues. Looked up from germline, CDR1 is MNHEY and CDR2 is SVGAGI. The CDR3 spells CASSYSVNLEQFF. CDR3 sequence (DNA): TGTGCCAGCAGTTACTCGGTTAACTTGGAGCAGTTCTTC.

This clonotype was detected a few times. CDR3 in DNA: TGTGCCAGCAGCTTTAGGCCGCCCGGCGAGCAGTACTTC. It yields the protein CASSFRPPGEQYF. V usage is TRBV7-2 and J usage is TRBJ2-7; D remains ambiguous. The CDR3 consists of 13 residues. Germline V gene data show CDR1 as SGHTA and CDR2 as FQGNSA. The V and J ends lost 3 bases and 6 bases respectively, with 12 bases between them.

The V and J genes are TRBV5-1 and TRBJ2-5; TRBD2 aligns across 9 bases. The closer fit of TRBJ2-7 to the DNA end suggests the J call may be wrong. In germline, CDR1 is SGHRS, CDR2 YFSETQ. This CDR3 has 15 amino acids. As DNA, the CDR3 is TGCGCCAGCAGCTTGGAACTAGCGGGCCTCTACGAGCAGTACTTC. It is translated as CASSLELAGLYEQYF.

The V call is TRBV6-1, the J call TRBJ2-1; D uncertain. Between the trimmed V and J ends, which lost 0 bases and 9 bases, there was a span of 9 bases. Germline assignment: CDR1 MNHNS and CDR2 SASEGT. The CDR3 spans 13 residues. The chain's CDR3 is CASSEARETEQFF. CDR3 sequence (DNA): TGTGCCAGCAGTGAAGCGCGCGAAACTGAGCAGTTCTTC.

The sample holds many counts of this clonotype. The CDR3 here is CASSLGGNEQYF. The CDR3 nucleotides read TGTGCCAGCAGTTTAGGAGGGAACGAGCAGTACTTC. The rearrangement uses TRBV27 and TRBJ2-7; weak D call: TRBD2 (6 bases). The V end lost 2 bases, the J end lost 5 bases, and 7 bases lay between the germline ends. The CDR3 is made up of 12 amino acids. Per germline, CDR1 MNHEY and CDR2 SMNVEV (reference sequence).

The chain recombines TRBV29-1 with TRBJ2-5, with D possibly matching TRBD1 (6 bases). The J call may be wrong; the DNA end is better matched by TRBJ2-7. The V gene's germline CDR1 is SQVTM and CDR2 ANQGSEA. The CDR3 contains 12 residues. CDR3 protein: CSGATGSYEQYF. The CDR3 DNA sequence: TGCAGCGGTGCAACAGGGTCCTACGAGCAGTACTTC.

The rearrangement uses TRBV7-9 and TRBJ1-4, with a tentative D call TRBD1 (5 bases). V was pared by 5 bases and J by 5 bases, with 18 bases between. Germline values: CDR1 SEHNR, CDR2 FQNEAQ (reference sequence). CDR3 length equals 16 residues. CDR3 amino acids: CASSLVDRNLNEKLFF. Here the CDR3 DNA reads TGTGCCAGCAGCCTCGTCGACAGAAATTTAAATGAAAAACTGTTTTTT.

V usage is TRBV20-1 and J usage is TRBJ2-1, with 9 bases that match TRBD2. J was trimmed by 5 bases and V by 6 bases; bases with no gene match: 8. CDR1 is DFQATT, CDR2 SNEGSKA, per germline (reference sequence). CDR3 length: 14 residues. CDR3 in amino acids: CSATNRLADNEQFF. The CDR3 DNA reads TGCAGTGCCACGAACCGACTAGCGGACAATGAGCAGTTCTTC.